The T cell receptor (beta chain) under discussion was sequenced for a study of identical twins (dated by TCRdb to the mid-2010s). Study-level background: To test whether fetal clonotypes persist, this study deep-sequenced TCR alpha and beta repertoires from monozygotic twins, from unrelated adults of various ages, and from cord blood. To rule out contamination, replicate twin experiments were performed at different times with different library preparation protocols.

Overall study results and their limits: Compared with coincidental sharing between unrelated individuals, out-of-frame TCR alpha sequences shared between twins had an excess of sequences with low generation probability. Fewer insertions were carried by abundant cord blood beta clonotypes; a weaker similar trend was observed in young adult naive repertoires, while no such trend was observed in memory repertoires. Zero-insertion analyses could be partly confounded by invariant T cells such as MAIT and iNKT, though diverse VJ usage argued against such confounding for most clonotypes. Excess twin sharing in beta out-of-frame sequences was weaker because fewer shared sequences lowered the signal-to-noise ratio. Because the same donors could not be followed over many years, conclusions were based on cross-sectional statistical analysis. In monozygotic twins, out-of-frame TCR alpha sharing was systematically underestimated by recombination models, although the models agreed with sharing between unrelated individuals.

Every donor in the study was a healthy Caucasian. The CDR3, from cysteine to phenylalanine, totals 16 residues. Kept here is only the CDR3 DNA, which spans 48 bases and is read in frame from base 1. V drops 7 bases and J drops 6 bases, leaving 21 bases in between. Sequences KGHDR (CDR1) and SFDVKD (CDR2) are obtained from the germline V gene. As regards this clonotype: It lacks a known antigen. The record has no base qualities; no much larger clone is one base away.

The library was prepared using 5' RACE. Sequencing was performed on an Illumina HiSeq 2000. A universal primer binding site was added through template switching, and the final cDNA carried a unique molecular identifier so that TCR cDNA molecules could be counted accurately. First-strand cDNA for TCR alpha and beta chains was synthesized from specific primers in the conserved constant-segment region. To control for contamination, every cDNA library was double barcoded, receiving both a SMART-Mk sample barcode and Illumina barcodes. TruSeq adapter sequences and Illumina sample barcodes were added in two successive PCR steps. Sequencing of the TCR alpha and beta cDNA libraries was done on the Illumina HiSeq platform using custom primers. Processing in the source paper ran as follows. MiGEC was used to process raw reads and extract unique molecular identifiers, and MiXCR was used to find CDR3 positions. For each individual, recombination models were inferred using an EM algorithm with the repgenHMM and IGoR tools. The tcR package in R was used for shared clonotype analysis, with sharing normalized by the product of cloneset sizes. To study raw recombination without the effects of thymic and clonal selection, out-of-frame nonproductive sequences were analyzed. Using fastp trimming at Q25 and MiXCR clonotype assembly, TCRdb reanalyzed the public sequencing data and kept in-frame beta chains. Every CDR3 protein is listed once, alongside the most common genes and DNA of its rows. What appears here as the V and J calls and clone size reflects TCRdb's work, not the paper's. Across this sample there are roughly 1.6 million distinct CDR3 sequences, with about 31% seen only once. In total, the top ten clones hold about 0.3% of the sample.

Sequencing was done on a sample of cord blood. Recombination connected TRBV24-1 to TRBJ1-5, with TRBD1 as a weak D call on 6 bases. This TCR was sampled from a newborn girl in good health. The CDR3: CATRIGGPRRGQPQHF. The nucleotide sequence is given as TGTGCCACCAGGATAGGGGGACCCAGGCGGGGTCAGCCCCAGCATTTT.